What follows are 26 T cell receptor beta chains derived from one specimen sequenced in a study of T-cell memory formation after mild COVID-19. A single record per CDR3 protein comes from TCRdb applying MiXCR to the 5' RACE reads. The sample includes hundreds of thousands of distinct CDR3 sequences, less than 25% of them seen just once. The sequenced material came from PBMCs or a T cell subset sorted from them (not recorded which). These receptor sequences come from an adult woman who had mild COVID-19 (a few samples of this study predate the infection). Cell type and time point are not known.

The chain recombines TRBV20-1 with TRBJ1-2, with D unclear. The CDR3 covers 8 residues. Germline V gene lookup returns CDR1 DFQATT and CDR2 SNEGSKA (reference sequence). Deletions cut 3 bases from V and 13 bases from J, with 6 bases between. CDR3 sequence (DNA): TGCAGTGCTAGCCTTACCACCTTC. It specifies CSASLTTF.

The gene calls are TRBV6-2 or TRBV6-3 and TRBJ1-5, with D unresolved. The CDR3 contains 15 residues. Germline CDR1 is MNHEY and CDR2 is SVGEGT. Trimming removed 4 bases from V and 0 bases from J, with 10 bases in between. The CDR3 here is CASSSQQTSNQPQHF. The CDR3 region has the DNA TGTGCCAGCAGTTCCCAGCAGACTAGCAATCAGCCCCAGCATTTT.

CDR3 coding DNA: TGTGCCAGCAGCGAAGCGACAGGGGGGTATGAAAAACTGTTTTTT. It translates to CASSEATGGYEKLFF. The chain carries TRBV14 and TRBJ1-4; 9 nucleotides align to TRBD1. Germline V CDR1 and CDR2: SGHDN, FVKESK. The CDR3 is 15 amino acids. After removal of 5 bases from V and 6 bases from J, the junction contained 7 bases not matched to a gene.

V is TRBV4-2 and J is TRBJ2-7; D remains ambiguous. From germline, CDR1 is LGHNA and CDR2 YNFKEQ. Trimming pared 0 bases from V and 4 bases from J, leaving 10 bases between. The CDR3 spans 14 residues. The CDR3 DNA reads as TGTGCCAGCAGCCAAGATTCGGAGTCGTACGAGCAGTACTTC. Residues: CASSQDSESYEQYF.

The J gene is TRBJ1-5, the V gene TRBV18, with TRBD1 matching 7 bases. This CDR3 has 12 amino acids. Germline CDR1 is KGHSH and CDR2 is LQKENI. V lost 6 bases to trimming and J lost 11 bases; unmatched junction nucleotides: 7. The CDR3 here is CASSRPQGAQHF. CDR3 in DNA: TGTGCCAGCTCTCGACCTCAGGGGGCCCAGCATTTT.

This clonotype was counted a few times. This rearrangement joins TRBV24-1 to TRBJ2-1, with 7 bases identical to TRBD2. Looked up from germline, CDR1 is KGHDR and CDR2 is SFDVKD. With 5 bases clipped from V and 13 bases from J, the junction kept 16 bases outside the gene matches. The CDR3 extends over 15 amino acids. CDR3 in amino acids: CATSAYERGGLPQFF. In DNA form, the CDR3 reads TGTGCCACCAGTGCCTATGAGAGGGGAGGGCTGCCTCAGTTCTTC.

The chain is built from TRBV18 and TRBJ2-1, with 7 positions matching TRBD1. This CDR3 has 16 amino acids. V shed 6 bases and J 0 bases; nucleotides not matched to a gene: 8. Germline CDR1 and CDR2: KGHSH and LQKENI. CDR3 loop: CASSPDRASSYNEQFF. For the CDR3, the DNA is TGTGCCAGCTCCCCCGACAGGGCGAGCTCCTACAATGAGCAGTTCTTC.

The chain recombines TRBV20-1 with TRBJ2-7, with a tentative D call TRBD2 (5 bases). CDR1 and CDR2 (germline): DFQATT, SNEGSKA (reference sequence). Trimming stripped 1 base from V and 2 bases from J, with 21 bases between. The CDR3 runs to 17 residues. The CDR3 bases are TGCAGTGCTAGAGGTTACTCCCCCCGGACTCTTACCTACGAGCAGTACTTC. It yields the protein CSARGYSPRTLTYEQYF.

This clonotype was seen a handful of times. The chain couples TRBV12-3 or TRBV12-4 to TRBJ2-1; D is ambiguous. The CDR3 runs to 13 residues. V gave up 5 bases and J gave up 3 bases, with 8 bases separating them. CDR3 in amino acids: CASSRSNYNEQFF. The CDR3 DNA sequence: TGTGCCAGCAGTCGATCCAACTACAATGAGCAGTTCTTC.

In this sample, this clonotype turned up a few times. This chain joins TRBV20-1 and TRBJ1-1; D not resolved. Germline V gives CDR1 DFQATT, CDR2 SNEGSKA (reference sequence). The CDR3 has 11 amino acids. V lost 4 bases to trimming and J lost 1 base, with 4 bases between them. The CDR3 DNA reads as TGCAGTGCTATTCAGAACACTGAAGCTTTCTTT. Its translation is CSAIQNTEAFF.

CDR3 residues: CSARKTGGGGYTF. For the CDR3, the DNA is TGCAGCGCCAGAAAGACAGGGGGCGGTGGCTACACCTTC. The genes are TRBV29-1 and TRBJ1-2; TRBD1 aligns across 10 bases. With 7 bases clipped from V and 7 bases from J, the junction kept 9 bases outside the gene matches. The CDR3 consists of 13 residues. Germline lookup yields CDR1 SQVTM and CDR2 ANQGSEA.

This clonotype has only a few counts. Here the CDR3 reads CSAVASLKYEQYF. The CDR3 nucleotides read TGCAGTGCTGTAGCGTCTCTAAAGTACGAGCAGTACTTC. The chain recombines TRBV20-1 with TRBJ2-7; possible D gene TRBD2, 5 bases. CDR1 and CDR2 (germline): DFQATT, SNEGSKA (reference sequence). The CDR3 totals 13 residues. The germline V and J ends were trimmed by 5 bases and 4 bases, with 15 bases remaining between them.

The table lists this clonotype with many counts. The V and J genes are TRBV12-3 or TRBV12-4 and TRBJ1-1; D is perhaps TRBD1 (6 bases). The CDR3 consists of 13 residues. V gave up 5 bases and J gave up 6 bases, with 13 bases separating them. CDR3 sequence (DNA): TGTGCCAGCAGTGAACAGGGTTTTGCTGAAGCTTTCTTT. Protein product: CASSEQGFAEAFF.

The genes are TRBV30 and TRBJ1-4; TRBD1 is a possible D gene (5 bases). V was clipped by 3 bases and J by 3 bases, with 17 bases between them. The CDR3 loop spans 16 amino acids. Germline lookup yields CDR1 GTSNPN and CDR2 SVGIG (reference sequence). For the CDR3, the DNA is TGTGCCTGGAGGACACAGGAGTTACAATCTAATGAAAAACTGTTTTTT. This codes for CAWRTQELQSNEKLFF.

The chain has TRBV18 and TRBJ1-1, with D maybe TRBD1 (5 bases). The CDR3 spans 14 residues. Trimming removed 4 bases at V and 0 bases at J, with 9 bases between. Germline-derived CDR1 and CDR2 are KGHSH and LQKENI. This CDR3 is CASSQQEMNTEAFF. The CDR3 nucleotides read TGTGCCAGCTCACAACAGGAAATGAACACTGAAGCTTTCTTT.

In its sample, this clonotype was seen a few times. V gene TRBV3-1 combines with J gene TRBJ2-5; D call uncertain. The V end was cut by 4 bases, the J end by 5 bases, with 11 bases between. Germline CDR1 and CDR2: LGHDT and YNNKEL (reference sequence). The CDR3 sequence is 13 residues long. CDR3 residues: CASSPRPLETQYF. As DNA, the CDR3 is TGTGCCAGCAGCCCCCGACCCTTGGAGACCCAGTACTTC.

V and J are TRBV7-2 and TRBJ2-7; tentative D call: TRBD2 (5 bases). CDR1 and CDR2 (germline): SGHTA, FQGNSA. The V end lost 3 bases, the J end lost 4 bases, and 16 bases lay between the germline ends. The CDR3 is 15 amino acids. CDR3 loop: CASSFTPGIEYEQYF. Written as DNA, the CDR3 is TGTGCCAGCAGCTTCACCCCGGGAATTGAATACGAGCAGTACTTC.

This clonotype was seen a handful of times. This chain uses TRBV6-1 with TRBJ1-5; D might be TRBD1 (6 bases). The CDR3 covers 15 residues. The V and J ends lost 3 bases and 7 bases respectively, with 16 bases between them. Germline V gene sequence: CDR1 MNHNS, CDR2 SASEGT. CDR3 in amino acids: CASSERTVLHQPQHF. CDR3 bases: TGTGCCAGCAGTGAGAGGACAGTCCTGCACCAGCCCCAGCATTTT.

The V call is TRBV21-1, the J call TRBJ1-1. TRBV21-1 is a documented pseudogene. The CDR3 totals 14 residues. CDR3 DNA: TGTGCCAGCAGCGACACCTCACAGCGCACTGAAGCTTTCTTT. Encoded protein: CASSDTSQRTEAFF.

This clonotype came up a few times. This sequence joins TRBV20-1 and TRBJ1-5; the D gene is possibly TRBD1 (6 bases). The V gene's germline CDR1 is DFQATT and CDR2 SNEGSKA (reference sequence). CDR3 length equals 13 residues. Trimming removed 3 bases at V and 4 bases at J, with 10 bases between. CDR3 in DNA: TGCAGTGCTAGTATCCAGGGGAATCAGCCCCAGCATTTT. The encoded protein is CSASIQGNQPQHF.

The CDR3 reads CASSFRGGGQGEKYF. The DNA of the CDR3 is TGCGCCAGCAGCTTCCGGGGTGGGGGACAGGGGGAGAAGTACTTC. The chain joins TRBV4-3 to TRBJ2-7, with TRBD1 matching over 11 bases. This CDR3 contains 15 residues. Germline trimming cut 5 bases from V and 11 bases from J; bases unmatched to any gene: 14. From germline, CDR1 is LGHNA and CDR2 YSLEER.

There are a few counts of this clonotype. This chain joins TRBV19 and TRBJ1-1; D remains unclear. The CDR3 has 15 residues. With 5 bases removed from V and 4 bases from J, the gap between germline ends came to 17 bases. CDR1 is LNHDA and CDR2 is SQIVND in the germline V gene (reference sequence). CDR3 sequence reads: CASSEPRGDSTEAFF. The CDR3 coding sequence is TGTGCCAGTAGTGAGCCTCGGGGAGATTCCACTGAAGCTTTCTTT. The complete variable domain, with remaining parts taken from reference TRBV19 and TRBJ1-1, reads DGGITQSPKYLFRKEGQNVTLSCEQNLNHDAMYWYRQDPGQGLRLIYYSQIVNDFQKGDIAEGYSVSREKKESFPLTVTSAQKNPTAFYLCASSEPRGDSTEAFFGQGTRLTVV.

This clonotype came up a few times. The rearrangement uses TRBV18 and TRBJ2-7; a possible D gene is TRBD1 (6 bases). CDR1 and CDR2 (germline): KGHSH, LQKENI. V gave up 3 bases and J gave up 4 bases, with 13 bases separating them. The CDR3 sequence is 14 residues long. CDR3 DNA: TGTGCCAGCTCACCCTCGACAGGCCCATACGAGCAGTACTTC. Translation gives CASSPSTGPYEQYF.

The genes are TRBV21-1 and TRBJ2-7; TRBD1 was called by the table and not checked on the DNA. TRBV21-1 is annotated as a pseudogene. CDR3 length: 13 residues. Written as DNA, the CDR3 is TGTGCCAGCAGCAAGTACAGGTACTACGAGCAGTACTTC. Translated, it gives CASSKYRYYEQYF.

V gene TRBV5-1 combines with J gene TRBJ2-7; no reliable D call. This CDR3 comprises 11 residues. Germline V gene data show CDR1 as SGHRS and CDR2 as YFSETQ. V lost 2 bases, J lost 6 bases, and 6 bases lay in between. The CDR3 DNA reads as TGCGCCAGCAGCTTTGATGGCGAGCAGTACTTC. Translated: CASSFDGEQYF.

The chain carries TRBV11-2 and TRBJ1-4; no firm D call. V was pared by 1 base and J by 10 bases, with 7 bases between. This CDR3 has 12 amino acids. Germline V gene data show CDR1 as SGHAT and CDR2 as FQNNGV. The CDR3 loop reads CASSLGLGKLFF. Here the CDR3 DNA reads TGTGCCAGCAGCTTAGGGCTGGGAAAACTGTTTTTT.